The 29 T cell receptor beta chains reported below all come from one sample, sequenced in a study of cytomegalovirus exposure and HLA in healthy donors. The PCR ran on 60 Vbeta and 13 Jbeta primers. Libraries were prepared by immunoSEQ multiplex PCR; TCRdb keeps only in-frame clonotypes and omits some of them. This sample carries some 120,000 clones, about 80% of them seen once, and the ten largest clones take about 8.9%. Input material: PBMCs. The source of these receptors is a man in his thirties or forties in good health and CMV-seropositive.

This clone has just a few counts. CDR3 nucleotide sequence: TGTGCCAGTAGCCCAACAGGGTATGGTCAGCCCCAGCATTTT. Translated, it gives CASSPTGYGQPQHF. The chain combines TRBV19 with TRBJ1-5, with D perhaps matching TRBD1 (6 bases). CDR3 length: 14 amino acids. Germline V lookup: CDR1 LNHDA, CDR2 SQIVND (reference sequence). The V end lost 6 bases, the J end lost 6 bases, and 15 bases lay between the germline ends.

CDR3 DNA: TGTGCCAGCAGCGTAGTCGGTCGGGGATCGGTGGGCTACACCTTC. This sequence encodes CASSVVGRGSVGYTF. The chain uses TRBV9 and TRBJ1-2; no reliable D call. Trimming took 0 bases from V and 8 from J, leaving 17 bases between them. The CDR3 has 15 amino acids. Per the germline V gene, CDR1 is SGDLS and CDR2 is YYNGEE.

V gene TRBV12-5 combines with J gene TRBJ2-7; 7 bases line up with TRBD1. Trimming removed 0 bases from V and 1 base from J; junction bases left unmatched: 6. Germline assignment: CDR1 LGHNT and CDR2 FRNRAP. The CDR3 covers 16 residues. The CDR3 spells CASGLVLDRTSYEQYF. Here the CDR3 DNA reads TGTGCTAGTGGTTTGGTACTGGACAGGACATCCTACGAGCAGTACTTC.

J is TRBJ1-1 and V is TRBV5-1; a possible D gene is TRBD1 (5 bases). Germline-derived CDR1 and CDR2 are SGHRS and YFSETQ. The CDR3 sequence is 14 residues long. Trimming took off 7 bases at V and 6 bases at J, with 19 bases between the two ends. CDR3 loop: CASCPHGGSSEAFF. Here the CDR3 DNA reads TGCGCCAGCTGCCCCCACGGGGGGTCGTCTGAAGCTTTCTTT.

The J gene is TRBJ2-7, the V gene TRBV19; TRBD1 agrees at 7 bases. The trim removed 2 bases at V and 1 base at J, leaving 2 bases unmatched. Germline V gives CDR1 LNHDA, CDR2 SQIVND (reference sequence). This CDR3 region has 14 residues. CDR3 DNA: TGTGCCAGTAGTATATCGGGACAGTCCTACGAGCAGTACTTC. This gives the protein CASSISGQSYEQYF.

The rearrangement links TRBV13 to TRBJ1-1, with D perhaps TRBD1 (5 bases). This CDR3 is 13 amino acids long. Germline CDR1 PRHDT, CDR2 FYEKMQ (reference sequence). Trimming pared 5 bases from V and 0 bases from J, leaving 7 bases between. The CDR3 DNA reads as TGTGCCAGCAGCATCAGGGTGAACACTGAAGCTTTCTTT. Protein: CASSIRVNTEAFF.

V and J are TRBV6-4 and TRBJ2-3, with TRBD2 matching 9 bases. There are 16 residues in the CDR3. The J segment lost 6 bases and the V segment lost 5 bases, leaving 12 bases of the junction unmatched. CDR1 is MRHNA, CDR2 SNTAGT, per germline. The CDR3 here is CASSHRAGGPTDTQYF. Here the CDR3 DNA reads TGTGCCAGCAGTCACAGGGCGGGGGGGCCAACGGATACGCAGTATTTT.

The gene calls are TRBV11-2 and TRBJ2-3, with TRBD2 identical over 10 bases. Per germline, CDR1 SGHAT and CDR2 FQNNGV. CDR3 length: 16 residues. The trim removed 2 bases at V and 3 bases at J, leaving 5 bases unmatched. The CDR3 spells CASSLSLAGATDTQYF. The CDR3 nucleotides read TGTGCCAGCAGCTTAAGTCTAGCGGGGGCAACAGATACGCAGTATTTT.

A few counts support this clone. V is TRBV19 and J is TRBJ1-2, with D uncertain. The V and J ends lost 1 base and 4 bases respectively, with 10 bases between them. The CDR3 length is 14 residues. Germline V CDR1 and CDR2: LNHDA, SQIVND (reference sequence). CDR3: CASSIVAQSYGYTF. The CDR3 DNA is TGTGCCAGTAGTATAGTCGCACAGAGCTATGGCTACACCTTC.

The chain joins TRBV6-1 to TRBJ2-7; perhaps TRBD2 as D (6 bases). Trimming pared 4 bases from V and 4 bases from J, leaving 14 bases between. CDR3 size: 14 residues. The germline V gene has CDR1 MNHNS and CDR2 SASEGT. CDR3 region: CASSGRDSHYEQYF. The CDR3 DNA is TGTGCCAGCAGTGGAAGGGACTCCCATTACGAGCAGTACTTC.

The V call is TRBV5-1, the J call TRBJ1-6; D remains unclear. Germline V lookup: CDR1 SGHRS, CDR2 YFSETQ. V lost 4 bases and J lost 7, with 6 bases in between. CDR3 size: 12 residues. The CDR3 DNA reads TGCGCCAGCAGCCACATAAATTCACCCCTCCACTTT. Translated, it gives CASSHINSPLHF.

V usage is TRBV30 and J usage is TRBJ1-5; 11 bases are a match to TRBD1. CDR1 is GTSNPN and CDR2 is SVGIG in the germline V gene (reference sequence). This CDR3 is 16 amino acids long. The junction had 6 bases not matched to a gene; V was cut back by 3 bases and J by 2 bases. The CDR3 DNA reads TGTGCCTGGAGGCGGACAGGGGGCGGTGGCAATCAGCCCCAGCATTTT. It encodes CAWRRTGGGGNQPQHF. The entire variable domain, with the rest obtained from reference TRBV30 and TRBJ1-5, is as follows: SQTIHQWPATLVQPVGSPLSLECTVEGTSNPNLYWYRQAAGRGLQLLFYSVGIGQISSEVPQNLSASRPQDRQFILSSKKLLLSDSGFYLCAWRRTGGGGNQPQHFGDGTRLSIL.

This clone was observed a single time. J is TRBJ1-4 and V is TRBV25-1; 7 bases align to TRBD1. Trimming cost V 8 bases and J 4 bases; bases outside gene matches: 10. Germline V gives CDR1 MGHDK, CDR2 SYGVNS. CDR3 length equals 15 residues. Here the CDR3 DNA reads TGTGCCAGCGGCCCCCGGGACAGTAGTAATGAAAAACTGTTTTTT. Translation: CASGPRDSSNEKLFF.

V is TRBV27 and J is TRBJ1-1; 9 bases map to TRBD1. J lost 4 bases, V lost 3 bases, and 6 bases had no gene match. The CDR3 contains 15 residues. Per germline, CDR1 MNHEY and CDR2 SMNVEV (reference sequence). The CDR3 DNA reads TGTGCCAGCAGTTTTGGTCGGGGACAGGGCACTGAAGCTTTCTTT. Translated, it gives CASSFGRGQGTEAFF.

CDR3 protein: CASSPDLAGGQNDNEQFF. The CDR3 DNA reads as TGTGCCAGCAGCCCCGATCTAGCGGGGGGCCAGAACGACAATGAGCAGTTCTTC. This chain links TRBV7-9 with TRBJ2-1; 11 bases match TRBD2. The CDR3 is 18 residues long. V dropped 5 bases and J dropped 5; count of bases not matched to a gene: 14. Looked up from germline, CDR1 is SEHNR and CDR2 is FQNEAQ (reference sequence).

The gene calls are TRBV9 and TRBJ2-1; 7 nucleotides match TRBD1. CDR1 and CDR2 (germline): SGDLS, YYNGEE. V lost 4 bases and J lost 3; bases outside the gene matches: 7. This CDR3 spans 15 amino acids. DNA for the CDR3: TGTGCCAGCAGCCCCTCCGGGACAGACTACAATGAGCAGTTCTTC. This translates into CASSPSGTDYNEQFF.

The chain carries TRBV28 and TRBJ2-7, with TRBD2 as a possible D gene (6 bases). Germline V lookup: CDR1 MDHEN, CDR2 SYDVKM. The CDR3 runs to 15 residues. V dropped 5 bases and J dropped 2 bases, with 16 bases sitting between them. The DNA for the CDR3 is TGTGCCAGCAGTCCCCCCCCGGGGGTTGCCTACGAGCAGTACTTC. Its translation: CASSPPPGVAYEQYF.

The chain has TRBV7-8 and TRBJ1-4; 9 bases line up with TRBD1. Germline V gene lookup returns CDR1 SGHVS and CDR2 FQNEAQ. V trimming: 5 bases; J trimming: 8 bases; junction bases outside the gene matches: 9. The CDR3 covers 15 residues. CDR3 protein: CASSPRDRVGEKLFF. The DNA for the CDR3 is TGTGCCAGCAGCCCGAGGGACAGGGTGGGAGAAAAACTGTTTTTT.

This sequence joins TRBV2 and TRBJ1-4, with 7 bases aligning to TRBD1. The CDR3 runs 13 residues. The germline V gene has CDR1 SNHLY and CDR2 FYNNEI. The J segment lost 7 bases and the V segment lost 8 bases, leaving 7 bases of the junction unmatched. DNA for the CDR3: TGTGCCAGCGGACAGGACGTTGGTGAAAAACTGTTTTTT. It specifies CASGQDVGEKLFF.

CDR3 in amino acids: CASSEGRATGELFF. The DNA of the CDR3 is TGTGCCAGCAGTGAGGGCCGAGCCACCGGGGAGCTGTTTTTT. The rearrangement links TRBV6-1 to TRBJ2-2; D is uncertain. Germline V lookup: CDR1 MNHNS, CDR2 SASEGT. The V gene lost 3 bases and the J gene lost 4 bases, with 9 bases spanning the gap. The CDR3 sequence is 14 residues long.

The gene calls are TRBV30 and TRBJ1-6, with 7 bases that match TRBD1. CDR3 length: 14 amino acids. CDR1 is GTSNPN and CDR2 is SVGIG in the germline V gene (reference sequence). V gave up 2 bases and J gave up 8 bases; unmatched junction bases: 6. This CDR3 is CAWSPGTAYSPLHF. The CDR3 DNA reads TGTGCCTGGAGTCCAGGGACAGCCTATTCACCCCTCCACTTT.

CDR3 region: CASSYRGEARNEQFF. In nucleotides, the CDR3 is TGTGCCAGCAGTTACCGCGGGGAAGCAAGGAATGAGCAGTTCTTC. The rearrangement links TRBV6-6 to TRBJ2-1, with a possible D match to TRBD2 (6 bases). The CDR3 length is 15 residues. Looked up from germline, CDR1 is MNHNY and CDR2 is SVGAGI (reference sequence). V lost 2 bases and J lost 7, with 15 bases in between.

V gene TRBV10-3 combines with J gene TRBJ1-2; a weak D match, TRBD1 (6 bases). The CDR3 has 13 amino acids. Trimming pared 10 bases from V and 3 bases from J, leaving 15 bases between. Germline V gives CDR1 ENHRY, CDR2 SYGVKD. Here the CDR3 DNA reads TGTGCCACTTACAGGGACGTAGACTATGGCTACACCTTC. Encoded protein: CATYRDVDYGYTF.

J is TRBJ2-1 and V is TRBV27, with D possibly matching TRBD1 (6 bases). In germline, CDR1 is MNHEY, CDR2 SMNVEV (reference sequence). Trimming removed 3 bases at V and 7 bases at J, with 16 bases between. The CDR3 has 15 amino acids. CDR3 DNA sequence: TGTGCCAGCAGTTTCACCGGGACAATCAGAAATGAGCAGTTCTTC. It translates to CASSFTGTIRNEQFF.

The chain uses TRBV6-4 and TRBJ2-2; D gene unclear. V was cut by 4 bases and J by 0 bases, with 6 bases left in between. The CDR3 spans 14 residues. Per the germline V gene, CDR1 is MRHNA and CDR2 is SNTAGT. CDR3 amino acids: CASSARSNTGELFF. Written as DNA, the CDR3 is TGTGCCAGCAGTGCTAGGTCGAACACCGGGGAGCTGTTTTTT.

This chain joins TRBV5-1 and TRBJ2-1; tentative D call: TRBD1 (6 bases). Trimming left V 2 bases short and J 0 bases short, with 12 bases between. This CDR3 is built from 16 residues. Per germline, CDR1 SGHRS and CDR2 YFSETQ. This CDR3 is CASSFTGYRSYNEQFF. In DNA, the CDR3 is TGCGCCAGCAGCTTTACAGGGTATCGCTCCTACAATGAGCAGTTCTTC. The full variable domain, its missing parts supplied by reference TRBV5-1 and TRBJ2-1, is KAGVTQTPRYLIKTRGQQVTLSCSPISGHRSVSWYQQTPGQGLQFLFEYFSETQRNKGNFPGRFSGRQFSNSRSEMNVSTLELGDSALYLCASSFTGYRSYNEQFFGPGTRLTVL.

The rearrangement joins TRBV27 to TRBJ2-7, with 9 positions matching TRBD1. The CDR3 has 14 amino acids. The V gene's germline CDR1 is MNHEY and CDR2 SMNVEV (reference sequence). J gave up 6 bases and V 3 bases, and 6 bases lay outside the gene matches. Written as DNA, the CDR3 is TGTGCCAGCAGTTTCGGGACAGGGAGCGGCGAGCAGTACTTC. Encoded protein: CASSFGTGSGEQYF.

This rearrangement joins TRBV9 to TRBJ2-1; TRBD2 aligns across 12 bases. V lost 1 base and J lost 9; bases outside the gene matches: 2. This CDR3 is built from 14 residues. Germline CDR1 SGDLS, CDR2 YYNGEE. This CDR3 is CASSVLAGGVEQFF. The CDR3 DNA sequence: TGTGCCAGCAGCGTACTAGCGGGGGGGGTTGAGCAGTTCTTC. Using reference TRBV9 and TRBJ2-1 for the parts outside the CDR3, the full variable domain is DSGVTQTPKHLITATGQRVTLRCSPRSGDLSVYWYQQSLDQGLQFLIQYYNGEERAKGNILERFSAQQFPDLHSELNLSSLELGDSALYFCASSVLAGGVEQFFGPGTRLTVL.

The chain combines TRBV6-5 with TRBJ2-2; 9 positions match TRBD1. This CDR3 has 15 residues. The junction had 8 bases not matched to a gene; V was cut back by 6 bases and J by 6 bases. CDR1 and CDR2 from the germline V gene are MNHEY and SVGAGI. The CDR3, as DNA: TGTGCCAGCAGCATCGGGACAGGGTTGTCCGGGGAGCTGTTTTTT. It codes for CASSIGTGLSGELFF.